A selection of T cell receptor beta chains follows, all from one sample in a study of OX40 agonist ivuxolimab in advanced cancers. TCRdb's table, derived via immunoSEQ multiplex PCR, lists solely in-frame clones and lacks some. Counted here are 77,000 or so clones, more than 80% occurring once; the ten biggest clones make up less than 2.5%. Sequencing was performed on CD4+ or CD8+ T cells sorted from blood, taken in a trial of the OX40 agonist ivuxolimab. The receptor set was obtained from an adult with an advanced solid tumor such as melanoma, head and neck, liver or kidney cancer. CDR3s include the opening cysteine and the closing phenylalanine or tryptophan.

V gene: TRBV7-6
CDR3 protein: CASSFLAGGHTDTQYF

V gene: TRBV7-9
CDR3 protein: CASSSPAGGGDSPLHF

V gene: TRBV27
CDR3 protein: CASSRQGAISGANVLTF

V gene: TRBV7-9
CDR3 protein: CASSLKNTEAFF

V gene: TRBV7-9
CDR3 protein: CASSLHGMNTEAFF

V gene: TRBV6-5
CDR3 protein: CASRPTGSGEQYF

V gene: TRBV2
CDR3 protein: CASRLSGTSGGADLDTQYF

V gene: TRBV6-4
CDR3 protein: CASSDQAGAGYEQYF

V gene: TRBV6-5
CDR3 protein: CASSYSRSSYEQYF

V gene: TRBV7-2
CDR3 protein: CASSLVGQNNQPQHF

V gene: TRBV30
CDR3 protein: CACRDSYNEQFF

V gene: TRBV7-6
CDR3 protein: CASSSIDAGAVDEQYF

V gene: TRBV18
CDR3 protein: CASSPQNEKLFF

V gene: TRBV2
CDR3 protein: CASSADGDVTEAFF

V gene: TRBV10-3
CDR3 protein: CAISQTGDGTSEAFF

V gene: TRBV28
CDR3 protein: CASSLSGTVTGKLFF

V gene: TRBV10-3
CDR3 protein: CAISARATGQETQYF

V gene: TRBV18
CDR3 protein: CASSPLAGIPSSYNSPLHF

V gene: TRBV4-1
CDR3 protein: CASSQGRSALGVNQPQHF

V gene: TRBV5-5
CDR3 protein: CASSLVSTAPEQYF

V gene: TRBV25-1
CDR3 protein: CASRGGVTEAFF

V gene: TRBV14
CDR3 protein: CASSYTASGANVLTF

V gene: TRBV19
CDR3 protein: CASSIEGSSNQPQHF

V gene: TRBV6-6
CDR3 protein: CASSYIQASGNTIYF

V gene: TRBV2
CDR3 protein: CASRIGYGYTF

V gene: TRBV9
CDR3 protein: CASSVRDEQFF

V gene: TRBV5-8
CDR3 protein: CASSFGRIGPSNTIYF

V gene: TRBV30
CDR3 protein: CAWSPGRMQFF

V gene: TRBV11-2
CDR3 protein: CASSPDRAYNSPLHF

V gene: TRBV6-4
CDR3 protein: CASSEQGSNQPQHF

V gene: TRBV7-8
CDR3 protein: CASNEGGTGNQPQHF

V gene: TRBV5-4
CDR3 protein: CASSFPGTGIMNTEAFF

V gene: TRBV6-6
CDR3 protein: CASRGPDTGELFF